The 23 T cell receptor beta chains below come from one sample, sequenced in a study of graft-versus-host responses after intestinal transplantation (dated by TCRdb to the early 2020s). Library preparation used the immunoSEQ multiplex PCR assay. In TCRdb, the immuneACCESS table is reduced to in-frame sequences with V and J assigned. These tables do not hold every clone; where another copy was compared, an unresolved V gene accounts for under half, and the others remain unexplained. This sample lists some 29,000 clones; about three quarters were detected once. The top ten hold roughly 3.2% of the sample. Intraepithelial and lamina propria lymphocytes were isolated from graft specimens using dithiothreitol, EDTA incubations and collagenase D digestion. The source was ileum tissue, collected 98 days after intestinal transplantation. The origin of the receptors is a human patient who received an intestinal transplant, so some T cells may come from the graft donor.

CDR3 residues: CASSYLSGREETQYF. In DNA, the CDR3 is TGTGCCAGCAGTTACCTCAGTGGTAGAGAAGAGACCCAGTACTTC. The rearrangement links TRBV6-6 to TRBJ2-5, with no clear D. Germline CDR1 is MNHNY and CDR2 is SVGAGI (reference sequence). This CDR3 region has 15 residues. The ends were cut back, 2 bases at V and 3 bases at J, with 13 bases in the middle.

V usage is TRBV15 and J usage is TRBJ1-5; D uncertain. The germline V and J ends were trimmed by 5 bases and 3 bases, with 11 bases remaining between them. This CDR3 comprises 14 residues. Germline V gene data show CDR1 as LNHNV and CDR2 as YYDKDF (reference sequence). CDR3 sequence reads: CATSGDRDNQPQHF. CDR3 in DNA: TGTGCCACCAGCGGTGACCGAGACAATCAGCCCCAGCATTTT. The whole variable domain, remainder taken from reference TRBV15 and TRBJ1-5, is DAMVIQNPRYQVTQFGKPVTLSCSQTLNHNVMYWYQQKSSQAPKLLFHYYDKDFNNEADTPDNFQSRRPNTSFCFLDIRSPGLGDTAMYLCATSGDRDNQPQHFGDGTRLSIL.

V usage is TRBV29-1 and J usage is TRBJ2-1, with 12 positions matching TRBD2. This CDR3 is built from 15 residues. Germline V lookup: CDR1 SQVTM, CDR2 ANQGSEA. V shed 2 bases and J 5 bases; nucleotides not matched to a gene: 4. Written as DNA, the CDR3 is TGCAGCGTTGAACTCGCTAGCGGGGGGGACAATGAGCAGTTCTTC. It encodes CSVELASGGDNEQFF.

There are a few counts of this clone. The J gene is TRBJ1-2, the V gene TRBV2; D is unresolved. Germline V gives CDR1 SNHLY, CDR2 FYNNEI. The CDR3 runs to 15 residues. Trimming left V 3 bases short and J 0 bases short, with 11 bases between. The CDR3 DNA reads as TGTGCCAGCAGTGACGCAGGAGTAGCTAACTATGGCTACACCTTC. Translation: CASSDAGVANYGYTF.

On this clone itself: This sample also contains other DNA sequences that code for the same CDR3. This rearrangement joins TRBV11-3 to TRBJ2-3; D ambiguous. V lost 1 base, J lost 1 base, and 6 bases lay in between. The CDR3 sequence is 14 residues long. Per germline, CDR1 SGHNT and CDR2 YENEEA. CDR3 in amino acids: CASSLGRGTDTQYF. Here the CDR3 DNA reads TGTGCCAGCAGCTTAGGCCGGGGCACAGATACGCAGTATTTT.

In nucleotides, the CDR3 is TGTGCCAGCCGTGGGGGGGGAGGCTACACCTTC. It yields the protein CASRGGGGYTF. The chain uses TRBV25-1 and TRBJ1-2; possible D gene TRBD1, 5 bases. V was clipped by 8 bases and J by 8 bases, with 12 bases between them. Germline V lookup: CDR1 MGHDK, CDR2 SYGVNS. The CDR3 is made up of 11 amino acids.

The chain links TRBV5-1 to TRBJ2-5, with D unresolved. Germline assignment: CDR1 SGHRS and CDR2 YFSETQ. V lost 1 base to trimming and J lost 5 bases, with 3 bases between them. There are 11 residues in the CDR3. The CDR3 DNA is TGCGCCAGCAGCTTGTTCGAGACCCAGTACTTC. Translation: CASSLFETQYF.

The CDR3 coding sequence is TGCGCCAGCAGTGCGGACAGGTACAATGGCTACACCTTC. Translating it yields CASSADRYNGYTF. The J gene is TRBJ1-2, the V gene TRBV10-1; 7 nucleotides agree with TRBD1. The germline gives CDR1 WNHNN, CDR2 SYGVQD (reference sequence). The length of the CDR3 is 13 residues. Losses at the gene ends were 4 bases for V and 6 bases for J; bases not matched to a gene: 5.

The chain has TRBV6-5 and TRBJ2-1; TRBD2 matches 8 bases. Looked up from germline, CDR1 is MNHEY and CDR2 is SVGAGI. J was trimmed by 5 bases and V by 5 bases; bases with no gene match: 8. The CDR3 has 15 amino acids. Here the CDR3 reads CASSPTGGPNNEQFF. The CDR3 bases are TGTGCCAGCAGTCCCACGGGGGGGCCGAACAATGAGCAGTTCTTC.

The chain carries TRBV6-5 and TRBJ1-6; TRBD1 matches 7 bases. The CDR3 totals 14 residues. Germline V gives CDR1 MNHEY, CDR2 SVGAGI. The V segment lost 2 bases and the J segment 7 bases; nucleotides outside the gene matches: 2. DNA for the CDR3: TGTGCCAGCAGTTACGGGGGACAGAATTCACCCCTCCACTTT. Encoded protein: CASSYGGQNSPLHF.

The chain couples TRBV12-1 to TRBJ2-7; whether TRBD2, the table's D call, matches the DNA was not checked. TRBV12-1 is designated a pseudogene. The CDR3 has 13 residues. The CDR3 DNA is TGTGCCAGCTCTTCGGGACTACCCTACGAGCAGTACTTC. Its translation is CASSSGLPYEQYF.

The rearrangement joins TRBV10-3 to TRBJ2-7, with a tentative D call TRBD1 (6 bases). Per germline, CDR1 ENHRY and CDR2 SYGVKD. The CDR3 runs 14 residues. The germline V and J ends were trimmed by 6 bases and 3 bases, with 15 bases remaining between them. The CDR3 sequence is CAIRGAGIDYEQYF. The CDR3 DNA sequence: TGTGCCATCAGGGGGGCAGGTATCGACTACGAGCAGTACTTC.

The chain couples TRBV19 to TRBJ1-5; no definite D call. The CDR3 is 14 residues long. V was shortened by 4 bases and J by 1 base, with 8 bases between the two germline ends. From germline, CDR1 is LNHDA and CDR2 SQIVND (reference sequence). The CDR3 DNA reads as TGTGCCAGTAGTAAGAGGTTGAGCAATCAGCCCCAGCATTTT. This sequence encodes CASSKRLSNQPQHF.

The chain links TRBV4-1 to TRBJ1-1, with TRBD1 as a possible D gene (5 bases). Per germline, CDR1 MGHRA and CDR2 YSYEKL. There are 17 residues in the CDR3. Deletions cut 0 bases from V and 1 base from J, with 15 bases between. The CDR3 DNA follows: TGCGCCAGCAGCCAAGAATATGTTTGGGGGTCGAACACTGAAGCTTTCTTT. This translates into CASSQEYVWGSNTEAFF.

The chain uses TRBV18 and TRBJ2-1, with 9 bases matching TRBD2. CDR1 is KGHSH and CDR2 is LQKENI in the germline V gene. The ends lost 2 bases at V and 5 bases at J; junction bases unmatched: 7. This CDR3 comprises 16 residues. DNA for the CDR3: TGTGCCAGCTCACCAGTGGGCGGGGGGGATCACAATGAGCAGTTCTTC. It codes for CASSPVGGGDHNEQFF.

This clone was seen more than once but under ten times. This chain connects TRBV13 to TRBJ2-5; tentatively, D is TRBD1 (6 bases). The CDR3 is 14 amino acids. V lost 5 bases, J lost 5 bases, and 15 bases lay in between. From germline, CDR1 is PRHDT and CDR2 FYEKMQ (reference sequence). The CDR3, as DNA: TGTGCCAGCAGCGAAGGGGGAGCCCGGGAGACCCAGTACTTC. Translation gives CASSEGGARETQYF.

The genes are TRBV5-6 and TRBJ2-7; 8 bases match TRBD2. The CDR3 consists of 15 residues. Germline loops: CDR1 SGHDT, CDR2 YYEEEE. The ends lost 0 bases at V and 4 bases at J; junction bases unmatched: 6. CDR3 DNA: TGTGCCAGCAGCTTGGAAGGGGCGGGGGGATACGAGCAGTACTTC. Residues: CASSLEGAGGYEQYF.

V is TRBV5-1 and J is TRBJ1-3; TRBD1 agrees at 7 bases. The CDR3 has 15 amino acids. The ends lost 0 bases at V and 1 base at J; junction bases unmatched: 1. Germline loops: CDR1 SGHRS, CDR2 YFSETQ. CDR3 nucleotide sequence: TGCGCCAGCAGCTTGGTGGGACAGTCTGGAAACACCATATATTTT. It encodes CASSLVGQSGNTIYF.

This clone turned up a few times. This sequence joins TRBV13 and TRBJ2-1, with TRBD2 matching over 10 bases. Germline assignment: CDR1 PRHDT and CDR2 FYEKMQ (reference sequence). This CDR3 comprises 16 residues. With V trimmed by 0 bases and J by 6 bases, 5 bases remained unmatched. CDR3 bases: TGTGCCAGCAGCTTAGGTCGTCTAGCGGGAGTCAATGAGCAGTTCTTC. Its protein product is CASSLGRLAGVNEQFF.

V is TRBV5-1 and J is TRBJ2-3; possibly TRBD1 or TRBD2 for D (5 bases each). V was cut by 0 bases and J by 6 bases, with 11 bases left in between. The V gene's germline CDR1 is SGHRS and CDR2 YFSETQ. The CDR3 loop spans 14 amino acids. CDR3 region: CASSLGDPRDTQYF. CDR3 DNA: TGCGCCAGCAGCTTGGGGGACCCAAGGGATACGCAGTATTTT.

The CDR3 protein is CASTWVNTEAFF. The CDR3, as DNA: TGTGCCAGCACTTGGGTGAACACTGAAGCTTTCTTT. This chain connects TRBV2 to TRBJ1-1; D is ambiguous. Per the germline V gene, CDR1 is SNHLY and CDR2 is FYNNEI. CDR3 length equals 12 residues. The germline V and J ends were trimmed by 7 bases and 0 bases, with 6 bases remaining between them.

The chain carries TRBV5-4 and TRBJ2-1; D uncertain. CDR1 and CDR2 from the germline V gene are SGHNT and YYREEE (reference sequence). Trimming took 2 bases from V and 5 from J, leaving 5 bases between them. The CDR3 covers 12 residues. The CDR3 DNA follows: TGTGCCAGCAGCTTAGAGGACAATGAGCAGTTCTTC. Encoded protein: CASSLEDNEQFF.

About this clone itself: Other DNA sequences in this sample translate to the same CDR3. The rearrangement joins TRBV7-9 to TRBJ2-2; unclear D gene. Looked up from germline, CDR1 is SEHNR and CDR2 is FQNEAQ (reference sequence). V shed 5 bases and J shed 3 bases, with 10 bases lying between them. CDR3 length: 14 amino acids. CDR3 DNA sequence: TGTGCCAGCAGCCCCCGGGCTTACACCGGGGAGCTGTTTTTT. It translates to CASSPRAYTGELFF.